The next 29 T cell receptor beta chains were all read from a single sample in a study of memory CD4+ T cells and cytomegalovirus serostatus. The sort gate was single viable CD3+CD4+CD8-CD45RO+ cells for memory CD4+ T cells. Repertoires were generated with immunoSEQ multiplex PCR, while TCRdb's copy carries only in-frame clones and drops some. Of about 58,000 clones in the sample, more than 65% were seen once. The sequencing sample was made of memory CD4+ T cells from blood. The receptors shown here come from an adult in good health and CMV-seronegative. Some clones in this sample may be carry-over from other donors' samples.

The chain's CDR3 is CASRGQGASNTEAFF. The CDR3 DNA is TGTGCCAGCCGTGGACAGGGGGCGTCGAACACTGAAGCTTTCTTT. The genes are TRBV19 and TRBJ1-1; 11 nucleotides agree with TRBD1. Looked up from germline, CDR1 is LNHDA and CDR2 is SQIVND (reference sequence). After removal of 9 bases from V and 1 base from J, the junction contained 7 bases not matched to a gene. This CDR3 comprises 15 residues.

The gene calls are TRBV6-1 and TRBJ1-5; D may be TRBD1 (5 bases). The V and J ends lost 8 bases and 6 bases respectively, with 20 bases between them. Looked up from germline, CDR1 is MNHNS and CDR2 is SASEGT. CDR3 size: 15 residues. CDR3 sequence (DNA): TGTGCCAGCTTCGGGGGGGAGGGAGTCGGTCAGCCCCAGCATTTT. It yields the protein CASFGGEGVGQPQHF.

The CDR3 coding sequence is TGTGCCACTACGGGACATCTTTACGAGCAGTACTTC. This translates into CATTGHLYEQYF. The chain employs TRBV10-3 and TRBJ2-7; possibly TRBD1 for D (6 bases). Germline V gene sequence: CDR1 ENHRY, CDR2 SYGVKD. V lost 10 bases, J lost 4 bases, and 14 bases lay in between. The CDR3 sequence is 12 residues long.

The chain carries TRBV5-1 and TRBJ1-1; D call uncertain. In germline, CDR1 is SGHRS, CDR2 YFSETQ. This CDR3 has 13 residues. Trimming stripped 5 bases from V and 1 base from J, with 9 bases between. The DNA of the CDR3 is TGCGCCAGCAGGGACCCAGGGAACACTGAAGCTTTCTTT. Protein product: CASRDPGNTEAFF.

The J gene is TRBJ1-4, the V gene TRBV10-3; D might be TRBD1 (6 bases). This CDR3 spans 14 amino acids. The V and J ends lost 0 bases and 4 bases respectively, with 6 bases between them. CDR1 is ENHRY and CDR2 is SYGVKD in the germline V gene. The CDR3 is CAISESQGNEKLFF. The CDR3 DNA is TGTGCCATCAGTGAGTCACAGGGTAATGAAAAACTGTTTTTT.

CDR3 in DNA: TGCGCCAGCAGCCCTAGGGGGGGGCAGGGCACAGATACGCAGTATTTT. This encodes CASSPRGGQGTDTQYF. The rearrangement uses TRBV5-1 and TRBJ2-3; TRBD2 is a possible D gene (7 bases). Germline V gene data show CDR1 as SGHRS and CDR2 as YFSETQ. Trimming removed 4 bases at V and 1 base at J, with 16 bases between. The CDR3 has 16 residues.

This rearrangement joins TRBV27 to TRBJ1-2, with D tentatively TRBD1 (5 bases). CDR3 size: 13 residues. Germline assignment: CDR1 MNHEY and CDR2 SMNVEV (reference sequence). V gave up 3 bases and J gave up 8 bases, with 13 bases separating them. The CDR3, as DNA: TGTGCCAGCAGTTTTTCGGGGGTGGGAGGCTACACCTTC. Translating it yields CASSFSGVGGYTF.

There are a few counts of this clone. This chain uses TRBV27 with TRBJ1-5; D is unresolved. Germline V CDR1 and CDR2: MNHEY, SMNVEV (reference sequence). CDR3 length: 13 amino acids. The ends were cut back, 6 bases at V and 0 bases at J, with 6 bases in the middle. CDR3 protein: CASSPNSNQPQHF. The DNA of the CDR3 is TGTGCCAGCAGCCCGAATAGCAATCAGCCCCAGCATTTT.

CDR3 in amino acids: CASSLDFLDRVSTFF. The DNA of the CDR3 is TGTGCCAGCAGCTTAGATTTTTTGGACAGGGTCTCAACTTTCTTT. The chain uses TRBV11-2 and TRBJ1-1, with 8 bases aligning to TRBD1. J was trimmed by 12 bases and V by 0 bases; bases with no gene match: 12. Per germline, CDR1 SGHAT and CDR2 FQNNGV. CDR3 size: 15 residues. The complete variable domain, with remaining parts taken from reference TRBV11-2 and TRBJ1-1, reads EAGVAQSPRYKIIEKRQSVAFWCNPISGHATLYWYQQILGQGPKLLIQFQNNGVVDDSQLPKDRFSAERLKGVDSTLKIQPAKLEDSAVYLCASSLDFLDRVSTFFGQGTRLTVV.

This clone occurred once. The chain has TRBV2 and TRBJ1-4; TRBD1 aligns across 11 bases. CDR1 is SNHLY and CDR2 is FYNNEI in the germline V gene. The CDR3 runs 17 residues. V lost 6 bases to trimming and J lost 1 base; unmatched junction nucleotides: 7. CDR3 region: CASSSGQGARTNEKLFF. In DNA form, the CDR3 reads TGTGCCAGCAGCTCCGGACAGGGGGCGAGAACTAATGAAAAACTGTTTTTT.

This clone was observed a few times. The chain has TRBV5-1 and TRBJ1-3, with 10 bases aligning to TRBD1. The germline gives CDR1 SGHRS, CDR2 YFSETQ. This CDR3 region has 15 residues. The V segment lost 4 bases and the J segment 2 bases; nucleotides outside the gene matches: 3. The CDR3 loop reads CASSEGQGPGNTIYF. Here the CDR3 DNA reads TGCGCCAGCAGCGAGGGACAGGGGCCTGGAAACACCATATATTTT.

The chain is built from TRBV27 and TRBJ2-5; no clear D. V was cut by 0 bases and J by 5 bases, with 13 bases left in between. This CDR3 comprises 15 residues. Germline loops: CDR1 MNHEY, CDR2 SMNVEV (reference sequence). The CDR3 DNA reads TGTGCCAGCAGTTTATCTCTGTCCTTAGGGGAGACCCAGTACTTC. It translates to CASSLSLSLGETQYF.

This chain connects TRBV5-1 to TRBJ2-5; D is ambiguous. This CDR3 is built from 15 residues. V shed 0 bases and J shed 1 base, with 10 bases lying between them. Per the germline V gene, CDR1 is SGHRS and CDR2 is YFSETQ. As DNA, the CDR3 is TGCGCCAGCAGCTTGGAGGGTGGCCTCCAAGAGACCCAGTACTTC. Protein sequence: CASSLEGGLQETQYF.

The rearrangement joins TRBV5-1 to TRBJ2-7; 8 bases line up with TRBD1. With V trimmed by 4 bases and J by 7 bases, 4 bases remained unmatched. CDR1 and CDR2 from the germline V gene are SGHRS and YFSETQ. This CDR3 comprises 12 residues. The CDR3: CASSRQGKEQYF. The CDR3 coding sequence is TGCGCCAGCAGCAGACAGGGGAAAGAGCAGTACTTC.

The V call is TRBV5-6, the J call TRBJ2-2, with unresolved D. This CDR3 contains 14 residues. The germline V gene has CDR1 SGHDT and CDR2 YYEEEE. The V end lost 6 bases, the J end lost 0 bases, and 9 bases lay between the germline ends. CDR3 sequence: CASTRKTNTGELFF. CDR3 nucleotide sequence: TGTGCCAGCACCCGGAAAACGAACACCGGGGAGCTGTTTTTT.

The chain has TRBV28 and TRBJ1-5, with TRBD1 as a possible D gene (6 bases). This CDR3 is 15 amino acids long. CDR1 is MDHEN and CDR2 is SYDVKM in the germline V gene. V was clipped by 7 bases and J by 5 bases, with 18 bases between them. This chain's CDR3 is CASTLGDTRYQPQHF. The CDR3 DNA reads TGTGCCAGCACCTTAGGGGACACCCGCTATCAGCCCCAGCATTTT.

This chain links TRBV5-1 with TRBJ2-7, with 12 bases aligning to TRBD2. The V gene end was trimmed by 2 bases and the J gene end by 8 bases; junction bases not matched to a gene: 8. The germline gives CDR1 SGHRS, CDR2 YFSETQ. The CDR3 consists of 15 residues. CDR3 coding DNA: TGCGCCAGCAGCTTCCGACTAGCGGGAGATATCAAGCAGTACTTC. This translates into CASSFRLAGDIKQYF. Full variable domain (remainder filled in from reference TRBV5-1 and TRBJ2-7): KAGVTQTPRYLIKTRGQQVTLSCSPISGHRSVSWYQQTPGQGLQFLFEYFSETQRNKGNFPGRFSGRQFSNSRSEMNVSTLELGDSALYLCASSFRLAGDIKQYFGPGTRLTVT.

V usage is TRBV7-6 and J usage is TRBJ2-7; D perhaps matches TRBD2 (5 bases). The CDR3 sequence is 14 residues long. The V end was cut by 5 bases, the J end by 6 bases, with 17 bases between. CDR1 SGHVS and CDR2 FNYEAQ come from the germline V gene. CDR3 residues: CASSRGNRAGEQYF. Here the CDR3 DNA reads TGTGCCAGCAGCCGGGGAAACCGCGCTGGCGAGCAGTACTTC. Complete variable domain (other parts from reference TRBV7-6 and TRBJ2-7): GAGVSQSPRYKVTKRGQDVALRCDPISGHVSLYWYRQALGQGPEFLTYFNYEAQQDKSGLPNDRFSAERPEGSISTLTIQRTEQRDSAMYRCASSRGNRAGEQYFGPGTRLTVT.

V and J are TRBV19 and TRBJ1-2; D call uncertain. Trimming took 6 bases from V and 2 from J, leaving 13 bases between them. The CDR3 covers 14 residues. Germline V lookup: CDR1 LNHDA, CDR2 SQIVND (reference sequence). As DNA, the CDR3 is TGTGCCAGTAGGCCCGGCATCCGAAACTATGGCTACACCTTC. Encoded protein: CASRPGIRNYGYTF.

The chain carries TRBV11-3 and TRBJ2-1; 9 nucleotides match TRBD2. Germline CDR1 reads SGHNT; CDR2 reads YENEEA. The V and J ends lost 6 bases and 4 bases, in that order; junction bases with no gene match: 7. There are 15 residues in the CDR3. CDR3 DNA sequence: TGTGCCAGCAGTCTTCTAGCGGGATCTTACAATGAGCAGTTCTTC. As protein: CASSLLAGSYNEQFF.

The rearrangement joins TRBV5-4 to TRBJ2-3; D might be TRBD2 (6 bases). Trimming removed 4 bases from V and 0 bases from J, with 15 bases in between. The CDR3 has 16 amino acids. From germline, CDR1 is SGHNT and CDR2 YYREEE (reference sequence). This CDR3 reads CASSPTSPRSTDTQYF. In DNA form, the CDR3 reads TGTGCCAGCAGCCCTACTAGCCCCCGTAGCACAGATACGCAGTATTTT.

V usage is TRBV6-6 and J usage is TRBJ2-5; D unclear. The germline V and J ends were trimmed by 10 bases and 1 base, with 7 bases remaining between them. Per germline, CDR1 MNHNY and CDR2 SVGAGI (reference sequence). The CDR3 runs to 11 residues. CDR3 loop: CATSTQETQYF. In DNA form, the CDR3 reads TGTGCCACCTCGACCCAAGAGACCCAGTACTTC.

This clone was seen once. V gene TRBV18 combines with J gene TRBJ1-6, with 7 bases lining up with TRBD1. CDR1 and CDR2 from the germline V gene are KGHSH and LQKENI. This CDR3 region has 17 residues. After removal of 2 bases from V and 10 bases from J, the junction contained 14 bases not matched to a gene. The chain's CDR3 is CASSPKEGAGGRSPLHF. In DNA form, the CDR3 reads TGTGCCAGCTCACCAAAGGAGGGTGCAGGGGGTCGGTCACCCCTCCACTTT.

The rearrangement joins TRBV27 to TRBJ1-6, with D maybe TRBD1 (5 bases). Trimming took off 1 base at V and 8 bases at J, with 12 bases between the two ends. Germline V lookup: CDR1 MNHEY, CDR2 SMNVEV (reference sequence). CDR3 size: 15 residues. This CDR3 reads CASSLYYRQDSPLHF. DNA for the CDR3: TGTGCCAGCAGTTTATATTACAGGCAGGATTCACCCCTCCACTTT.

The V gene is TRBV7-2, the J gene TRBJ2-3; 12 bases match TRBD2. V shed 1 base and J 6 bases; nucleotides not matched to a gene: 8. Per germline, CDR1 SGHTA and CDR2 FQGNSA. This CDR3 is 17 amino acids long. Here the CDR3 DNA reads TGTGCCAGCAGCTTAGTTACCCCTAGCGGGAGGGGGGATACGCAGTATTTT. Protein sequence: CASSLVTPSGRGDTQYF.

V usage is TRBV27 and J usage is TRBJ1-5; 7 nucleotides align to TRBD1. V gave up 6 bases and J gave up 7 bases; unmatched junction bases: 9. The CDR3 is 14 residues long. CDR1 is MNHEY and CDR2 is SMNVEV in the germline V gene (reference sequence). The CDR3 spells CASRPDQGGQPQHF. CDR3 DNA sequence: TGTGCCAGCAGACCCGATCAGGGGGGCCAGCCCCAGCATTTT.

The chain couples TRBV6-1 to TRBJ1-2; the D gene is possibly TRBD1 (6 bases). From germline, CDR1 is MNHNS and CDR2 SASEGT. The length of the CDR3 is 15 residues. V shed 3 bases and J shed 0 bases, with 11 bases lying between them. DNA for the CDR3: TGTGCCAGCAGTGACCTGACAGGCCCTAACTATGGCTACACCTTC. Encoded protein: CASSDLTGPNYGYTF.

The chain has TRBV7-9 and TRBJ1-1; TRBD1 is a possible D gene (5 bases). Germline lookup yields CDR1 SEHNR and CDR2 FQNEAQ (reference sequence). The CDR3 is made up of 15 amino acids. V dropped 5 bases and J dropped 1 base, with 14 bases sitting between them. Written as DNA, the CDR3 is TGTGCCAGCAGCAACCGGGACGGGACGAACACTGAAGCTTTCTTT. As protein: CASSNRDGTNTEAFF.

This clone was seen only once. The chain couples TRBV30 to TRBJ2-5; D uncertain. V lost 2 bases and J lost 4, with 5 bases in between. Looked up from germline, CDR1 is GTSNPN and CDR2 is SVGIG (reference sequence). This CDR3 is built from 11 residues. The CDR3 region has the DNA TGTGCCTGGAGTCTTCTAGAGACCCAGTACTTC. It translates to CAWSLLETQYF.